The T cell receptor beta chain under discussion was sequenced for a study of Graves' ophthalmopathy and Graves' hyperthyroidism. Beta-chain TCR CDR3 regions were amplified from RNA transcripts. HTBI primers served in a first-round RT-PCR, which a second-round multiplex PCR followed. TCRdb reprocessed the multiplex PCR reads via MiXCR and lists one record per CDR3 protein. The sample holds hundreds of thousands of distinct CDR3 sequences, 20% to 25% seen once. Study findings and constraints: A classifier, a 13-signature model, separated ophthalmopathy from stable hyperthyroidism with approximately 88% sensitivity and 75% to 83% specificity. Blood contained most expanded thyroid clonotypes exceeding 0.001 frequency.

Where ophthalmopathy was absent within 18 months of follow-up, hyperthyroidism was stable. The CDR3 consists of 17 residues. Germline CDR1 is MNHEY and CDR2 is SMNVEV (reference sequence). V was cut by 1 base and J by 1 base, with 14 bases left in between. The sample holds many counts of this clonotype. The antigen is undetermined. V usage is TRBV27 and J usage is TRBJ2-4, with unresolved D. This clonotype was sampled from a young woman with stable Graves' hyperthyroidism. Some clones in this sample may be carry-over from other donors' samples. The sequencing input was peripheral blood. In DNA, the CDR3 is TGTGCCAGCAGTTTATGCCCTGGCGAGGCGGCCAAAAACATTCAGTACTTC. Translated, it gives CASSLCPGEAAKNIQYF.